This T cell receptor (beta chain) comes out of a study of blood T cell repertoires in COVID-19. Study as a whole: COVID-19 samples, acute and convalescent, were from the United States, Italy and Spain.

The table came from immunoSEQ multiplex PCR; TCRdb's copy has only in-frame clones and leaves some out. The sample shows about 270,000 clones, about 88% of them seen only once. This CDR3 contains 15 residues. Germline CDR1 reads SGHTA; CDR2 reads FQGNSA. V lost 1 base and J lost 7, with 14 bases in between. Participants came from roughly 24 US areas, aged about 18 to 89 years. The chain joins TRBV7-2 to TRBJ2-1; D may be TRBD2 (5 bases). Specimen: PBMCs or T cells enriched from blood (not recorded which). The clonotype originates from a woman between 45 and 60 years old who had recovered from COVID-19. This CDR3 reads CASSLGSRDTNEQFF. CDR3 DNA: TGTGCCAGCAGCTTAGGGTCCCGGGATACTAATGAGCAGTTCTTC.